This T cell receptor beta chain emerged from a study of CD8 T cells in ankylosing spondylitis. Notes on the study in general: A motif in TCR beta, a set of seven to nine highly homologous variants, appeared characteristic of ankylosing spondylitis blood.

Each CDR3 protein is one row after TCRdb ran MiXCR on the 5' RACE reads. There are about 190,000 distinct CDR3 sequences in the sample; 10% to 15% occur only once, and approximately 11% lies in the top ten. The CDR3 loop spans 13 amino acids. The germline gives CDR1 SNHLY, CDR2 FYNNEI. Trimming pared 8 bases from V and 1 base from J, leaving 12 bases between. As concerns this clonotype: As yet, its antigen is unknown.

The chain is built from TRBV2 and TRBJ2-7; no clear D. The source of this sequence is a female donor with ankylosing spondylitis or in good health (not recorded which). What was sequenced was blood, either unsorted or a sorted T cell fraction (not recorded which). CDR3 in DNA: TGTGCCAGCTTCGACTTCCTGTCCTACGAGCAGTACTTC. The encoded protein is CASFDFLSYEQYF.